Below are 13 T cell receptor beta chains sequenced from a single sample in a study of cytotoxic CD8 clonotypes in ibrutinib-treated CLL. TCRdb's table, derived via immunoSEQ multiplex PCR, lists solely in-frame clones and lacks some. The data show about 14,000 clones, 55% to 70% seen once. This sample comprised PBMCs, obtained before ibrutinib treatment. The receptor set was obtained from a human donor with chronic lymphocytic leukemia.

This clone is medium-sized in the sample. The V call is TRBV5-6, the J call TRBJ1-1; tentatively, D is TRBD1 (6 bases). This CDR3 has 15 residues. V lost 0 bases, J lost 3 bases, and 12 bases lay in between. The germline gives CDR1 SGHDT, CDR2 YYEEEE. CDR3 in amino acids: CASSLVGGPDTEAFF. The CDR3, as DNA: TGTGCCAGCAGCTTGGTTGGGGGGCCCGACACTGAAGCTTTCTTT. The full variable domain, its missing parts supplied by reference TRBV5-6 and TRBJ1-1, is DAGVTQSPTHLIKTRGQQVTLRCSPKSGHDTVSWYQQALGQGPQFIFQYYEEEERQRGNFPDRFSGHQFPNYSSELNVNALLLGDSALYLCASSLVGGPDTEAFFGQGTRLTVV.

This sequence joins TRBV9 and TRBJ1-2, with D unclear. Trimming took 0 bases from V and 6 from J, leaving 15 bases between them. The CDR3 has 15 residues. Germline V gives CDR1 SGDLS, CDR2 YYNGEE. CDR3 region: CASSVEGGHTDGYTF. The CDR3 DNA reads TGTGCCAGCAGCGTAGAGGGTGGGCATACAGATGGCTACACCTTC.

The V call is TRBV7-9, the J call TRBJ2-7, with D perhaps matching TRBD1 or TRBD2 (5 bases each). Trimming removed 7 bases at V and 0 bases at J, with 19 bases between. Per the germline V gene, CDR1 is SEHNR and CDR2 is FQNEAQ (reference sequence). The CDR3 is made up of 16 amino acids. The CDR3 is CASNNWGGGNSYEQYF. The CDR3 DNA sequence: TGTGCCAGCAACAACTGGGGTGGGGGAAACTCCTACGAGCAGTACTTC.

V usage is TRBV5-4 and J usage is TRBJ2-5; weak D call: TRBD1 (6 bases). Germline V gene lookup returns CDR1 SGHNT and CDR2 YYREEE (reference sequence). Trimming removed 0 bases from V and 1 base from J, with 13 bases in between. The CDR3 has 16 residues. The CDR3 protein is CASSLGPQGTQETQYF. The CDR3 DNA follows: TGTGCCAGCAGCTTGGGGCCCCAGGGGACCCAAGAGACCCAGTACTTC.

The chain couples TRBV5-5 to TRBJ1-5; 10 bases fit TRBD1. CDR1 is SGHKS, CDR2 YYEKEE, per germline (reference sequence). V shed 4 bases, J shed 2 bases, and the junction held 9 bases outside the gene matches. CDR3 length: 17 residues. DNA for the CDR3: TGTGCCAGCAGCGGGACCGGGACAGGGGTTGGCAATCAGCCCCAGCATTTT. It encodes CASSGTGTGVGNQPQHF.

The V call is TRBV5-1, the J call TRBJ1-2, with a weak D call TRBD1 (5 bases). The V gene's germline CDR1 is SGHRS and CDR2 YFSETQ. This CDR3 is 14 amino acids long. Trimming shortened V by 0 bases and J by 7 bases, and 13 bases separated the two germline ends. The CDR3 spells CASSLDRWGGGYTF. The CDR3 DNA reads TGCGCCAGCAGCTTGGATCGGTGGGGGGGTGGCTACACCTTC.

The V and J genes are TRBV10-1 and TRBJ2-7; weak D call: TRBD2 (7 bases). Trimming removed 3 bases at V and 2 bases at J, with 14 bases between. The CDR3 is made up of 15 amino acids. CDR1 and CDR2 from the germline V gene are WNHNN and SYGVQD (reference sequence). In nucleotides, the CDR3 is TGCGCCAGCAGTGAATCGAGGGGGGGTGCCTACGAGCAGTACTTC. Its protein is CASSESRGGAYEQYF.

J is TRBJ2-5 and V is TRBV2; TRBD1 aligns across 8 bases. With V trimmed by 9 bases and J by 1 base, 7 bases remained unmatched. The CDR3 spans 14 residues. Germline assignment: CDR1 SNHLY and CDR2 FYNNEI. The CDR3 DNA is TGTGCCAGTGTAATTACAGGGGGCCAAGAGACCCAGTACTTC. Its translation: CASVITGGQETQYF.

In its sample, this clone was seen a few times. In DNA, the CDR3 is TGCGCCAGCAGCCAAGACAGGGGAGGTGTTACGGCTTTCTTT. Translating gives CASSQDRGGVTAFF. The chain recombines TRBV4-1 with TRBJ1-1; tentatively, D is TRBD1 (6 bases). The germline gives CDR1 MGHRA, CDR2 YSYEKL. V lost 0 bases and J 11 bases, leaving 16 bases between the germline ends. CDR3 length: 14 residues.

Note on this clone: At the DNA level, this CDR3 is encoded by other sequences in the same sample as well. V and J are TRBV11-2 and TRBJ1-3, with 8 bases aligning to TRBD1. V dropped 1 base and J dropped 0; count of bases not matched to a gene: 5. Germline CDR1 reads SGHAT; CDR2 reads FQNNGV. The CDR3 is made up of 17 amino acids. In nucleotides, the CDR3 is TGTGCCAGCAGCTTAGTCAGGGGGCATTTCTCTGGAAACACCATATATTTT. Translated: CASSLVRGHFSGNTIYF.

The rearrangement joins TRBV19 to TRBJ1-5; possibly TRBD1 for D (6 bases). Trimming cost V 4 bases and J 4 bases, with 11 bases left between them. The CDR3 length is 14 residues. Germline lookup yields CDR1 LNHDA and CDR2 SQIVND (reference sequence). CDR3 bases: TGTGCCAGTAGTAGAAACAGGGAAAATCAGCCCCAGCATTTT. Translation: CASSRNRENQPQHF.

The chain joins TRBV5-1 to TRBJ1-6; 7 bases are shared with TRBD1. V shed 4 bases, J shed 6 bases, and the junction held 4 bases outside the gene matches. The CDR3 sequence is 14 residues long. Per the germline V gene, CDR1 is SGHRS and CDR2 is YFSETQ. CDR3 residues: CASSTDRPNSPLHF. The CDR3, as DNA: TGCGCCAGCAGCACGGACAGGCCTAATTCACCCCTCCACTTT. Using reference TRBV5-1 and TRBJ1-6 for the parts outside the CDR3, the full variable domain is KAGVTQTPRYLIKTRGQQVTLSCSPISGHRSVSWYQQTPGQGLQFLFEYFSETQRNKGNFPGRFSGRQFSNSRSEMNVSTLELGDSALYLCASSTDRPNSPLHFGNGTRLTVT.

V usage is TRBV7-6 and J usage is TRBJ2-2; TRBD1 agrees at 7 bases. The germline V gene has CDR1 SGHVS and CDR2 FNYEAQ. Trimming took 7 bases from V and 3 from J; bases not matched to a gene: 5. The CDR3 extends over 14 amino acids. The CDR3 nucleotides are TGTGCCAGCATAGGGGGCATGCACACCGGGGAGCTGTTTTTT. Translated: CASIGGMHTGELFF.